These 23 T cell receptor beta chains came from one sample sequenced in a study of blood T cell repertoires in COVID-19. Produced via immunoSEQ multiplex PCR; TCRdb's table is partial and in-frame only. The table shows some 150,000 clones, with 78% occurring only once. The sequenced sample consisted of peripheral blood. The receptor set was obtained from an elderly woman with acute or convalescent COVID-19.

V and J are TRBV7-9 and TRBJ2-5; 9 nucleotides agree with TRBD2. The CDR3 runs 14 residues. Trimming removed 5 bases from V and 5 bases from J; junction bases left unmatched: 6. In germline, CDR1 is SEHNR, CDR2 FQNEAQ (reference sequence). This CDR3 reads CASSPWTSEETQYF. As DNA, the CDR3 is TGTGCCAGCAGCCCCTGGACTAGCGAGGAGACCCAGTACTTC.

This clone has just one count. This chain connects TRBV11-3 to TRBJ2-7; 9 bases match TRBD1. V lost 5 bases to trimming and J lost 8 bases; unmatched junction nucleotides: 16. Per the germline V gene, CDR1 is SGHNT and CDR2 is YENEEA. There are 16 residues in the CDR3. The CDR3 nucleotides read TGTGCCAGCAGCCAGACGGGACAGGGTTTGTCGAACAAGCAGTACTTC. Protein product: CASSQTGQGLSNKQYF. The whole variable domain, filled in from reference TRBV11-3 and TRBJ2-7, reads EAGVVQSPRYKIIEKKQPVAFWCNPISGHNTLYWYLQNLGQGPELLIRYENEEAVDDSQLPKDRFSAERLKGVDSTLKIQPAELGDSAVYLCASSQTGQGLSNKQYFGPGTRLTVT.

The V and J genes are TRBV5-6 and TRBJ2-1, with TRBD2 matching over 9 bases. Per germline, CDR1 SGHDT and CDR2 YYEEEE. The CDR3 covers 15 residues. The J segment lost 7 bases and the V segment lost 2 bases, leaving 7 bases of the junction unmatched. CDR3 in DNA: TGTGCCAGCAGCTTAATGGCGGGGGGGTCTAATGAGCAGTTCTTC. Residues: CASSLMAGGSNEQFF.

V is TRBV7-2 and J is TRBJ2-2; the D is unclear. With 3 bases removed from V and 2 bases from J, the gap between germline ends came to 7 bases. The CDR3 has 14 residues. Germline-derived CDR1 and CDR2 are SGHTA and FQGNSA. The CDR3 DNA sequence: TGTGCCAGCAGCTTTCAGGCAAACACCGGGGAGCTGTTTTTT. It encodes CASSFQANTGELFF.

The chain uses TRBV5-4 and TRBJ1-2; TRBD1 agrees at 8 bases. The germline gives CDR1 SGHNT, CDR2 YYREEE (reference sequence). This CDR3 contains 14 residues. With V trimmed by 5 bases and J by 1 base, 4 bases remained unmatched. The CDR3 DNA is TGTGCCAGCAGAACCGACAGGGGTAACTATGGCTACACCTTC. This encodes CASRTDRGNYGYTF.

V gene TRBV6-5 combines with J gene TRBJ1-3, with D tentatively TRBD1 (5 bases). This CDR3 has 13 amino acids. The V gene lost 11 bases and the J gene lost 0 bases, with 11 bases spanning the gap. Germline V gene sequence: CDR1 MNHEY, CDR2 SVGAGI. The DNA of the CDR3 is TGTGCCGCCAGGACACACTCTGGAAACACCATATATTTT. Protein: CAARTHSGNTIYF.

This clone was seen a single time. V is TRBV24-1 and J is TRBJ2-3, with TRBD1 identical over 9 bases. The CDR3 contains 18 residues. Unmatched junction bases numbered 14, after V lost 4 bases and J lost 4 bases. Per germline, CDR1 KGHDR and CDR2 SFDVKD. CDR3 in amino acids: CATSDSPGQGRYADTQYF. CDR3 bases: TGTGCCACCAGTGACTCCCCGGGACAGGGTAGATACGCAGATACGCAGTATTTT.

The V call is TRBV5-8, the J call TRBJ2-7; 7 bases align to TRBD1. CDR1 SGHTS and CDR2 YDEGEE come from the germline V gene. This CDR3 is 15 amino acids long. V gave up 4 bases and J gave up 2 bases; unmatched junction bases: 9. CDR3 DNA: TGTGCCAGCAGCAGAAGCAGGGGGACCACCTACGAGCAGTACTTC. Translated, it gives CASSRSRGTTYEQYF.

This chain joins TRBV11-1 and TRBJ2-1, with D maybe TRBD2 (6 bases). The germline V and J ends were trimmed by 4 bases and 6 bases, with 13 bases remaining between them. The CDR3 is 14 residues long. From germline, CDR1 is SGHAT and CDR2 FQDESV (reference sequence). The CDR3 sequence: CASSSGELRNEQFF. CDR3 bases: TGTGCCAGCAGCTCGGGGGAGTTACGCAATGAGCAGTTCTTC.

This clone came up a few times. The J gene is TRBJ1-2, the V gene TRBV3-1 (or the pseudogene TRBV3-2); D call uncertain. Germline CDR1 and CDR2: LGHDT and YNNKEL (reference sequence). V lost 2 bases and J lost 2, with 3 bases in between. This CDR3 comprises 12 residues. The CDR3 spells CASSQPNYGYTF. In DNA, the CDR3 is TGTGCCAGCAGCCAACCAAACTATGGCTACACCTTC.

The chain links TRBV6-5 to TRBJ1-1; 10 bases map to TRBD1. Germline V gene sequence: CDR1 MNHEY, CDR2 SVGAGI. This CDR3 region has 14 residues. Trimming at V came to 6 bases and at J to 3 bases, leaving 4 bases not matched to a gene. CDR3: CASRPGQGYTEAFF. CDR3 DNA: TGTGCCAGCAGGCCGGGACAGGGGTACACTGAAGCTTTCTTT.

The V and J genes are TRBV6-5 and TRBJ1-1; 7 bases are shared with TRBD1. Germline-derived CDR1 and CDR2 are MNHEY and SVGAGI. With V trimmed by 2 bases and J by 1 base, 1 base remained unmatched. The CDR3 is made up of 14 amino acids. In nucleotides, the CDR3 is TGTGCCAGCAGTTACAGGGGGCGGAACACTGAAGCTTTCTTT. Translating it yields CASSYRGRNTEAFF.

The chain couples TRBV18 to TRBJ1-6; a possible D gene is TRBD1 (5 bases). The V end lost 1 base, the J end lost 6 bases, and 10 bases lay between the germline ends. Germline V gives CDR1 KGHSH, CDR2 LQKENI. The CDR3 extends over 15 amino acids. CDR3 nucleotides: TGTGCCAGCTCACCACGGGGCAGGTCTAATTCACCCCTCCACTTT. This encodes CASSPRGRSNSPLHF.

The J gene is TRBJ1-6, the V gene TRBV4-1; D is unclear. This CDR3 is 15 amino acids long. Germline lookup yields CDR1 MGHRA and CDR2 YSYEKL. V was shortened by 1 base and J by 7 bases, with 11 bases between the two germline ends. The CDR3 DNA is TGCGCCAGCAGCCAAGGAGAACTGCCCAATTCACCCCTCCACTTT. It encodes CASSQGELPNSPLHF.

The CDR3 nucleotides read TGTGCCAGCGGGACGGGGGGGCTCGAGACCCAGTACTTC. It translates to CASGTGGLETQYF. The chain is built from TRBV19 and TRBJ2-5; 8 nucleotides match TRBD2. Germline CDR1 LNHDA, CDR2 SQIVND (reference sequence). The J segment lost 5 bases and the V segment lost 9 bases, leaving 8 bases of the junction unmatched. This CDR3 spans 13 amino acids.

This chain's CDR3 is CASTSPLAGDYTGELFF. The CDR3 DNA follows: TGTGCCAGTACCAGTCCCCTAGCGGGGGACTACACCGGGGAGCTGTTTTTT. The rearrangement joins TRBV19 to TRBJ2-2; 10 bases are a match to TRBD2. The CDR3 runs 17 residues. CDR1 and CDR2 from the germline V gene are LNHDA and SQIVND (reference sequence). V lost 7 bases and J lost 3; bases outside the gene matches: 11.

The V gene is TRBV19, the J gene TRBJ1-2; 7 bases map to TRBD1. Germline CDR1 LNHDA, CDR2 SQIVND (reference sequence). The J segment lost 6 bases and the V segment lost 7 bases, leaving 11 bases of the junction unmatched. The CDR3 covers 14 residues. CDR3 DNA sequence: TGTGCCAGTACCCCTAACAGGGGAAAAAATGGCTACACCTTC. This gives the protein CASTPNRGKNGYTF. Filled out from reference TRBV19 and TRBJ1-2, the complete variable domain reads DGGITQSPKYLFRKEGQNVTLSCEQNLNHDAMYWYRQDPGQGLRLIYYSQIVNDFQKGDIAEGYSVSREKKESFPLTVTSAQKNPTAFYLCASTPNRGKNGYTFGSGTRLTVV.

This chain connects TRBV25-1 to TRBJ2-5; D possibly corresponds to TRBD1 (5 bases). Deletions cut 4 bases from V and 1 base from J, with 13 bases between. The V gene's germline CDR1 is MGHDK and CDR2 SYGVNS. The length of the CDR3 is 15 residues. The CDR3, as DNA: TGTGCCAGCAGTGTCCAAGACAGTTTCCAAGAGACCCAGTACTTC. This sequence encodes CASSVQDSFQETQYF. Full variable domain (missing parts from reference TRBV25-1 and TRBJ2-5): EADIYQTPRYLVIGTGKKITLECSQTMGHDKMYWYQQDPGMELHLIHYSYGVNSTEKGDLSSESTVSRIRTEHFPLTLESARPSHTSQYLCASSVQDSFQETQYFGPGTRLLVL.

The gene calls are TRBV6-5 and TRBJ1-6, with D possibly matching TRBD1 (5 bases). V was clipped by 0 bases and J by 7 bases, with 13 bases between them. The CDR3 totals 16 residues. Germline V gene sequence: CDR1 MNHEY, CDR2 SVGAGI. In DNA, the CDR3 is TGTGCCAGCAGTTACTCGAGAACGGGGGGGAATTCACCCCTCCACTTT. Translation gives CASSYSRTGGNSPLHF.

This clone was seen a few times. The chain combines TRBV5-1 with TRBJ2-2, with 7 positions matching TRBD1. This CDR3 is 16 amino acids long. V trimming: 4 bases; J trimming: 3 bases; junction bases outside the gene matches: 9. The germline gives CDR1 SGHRS, CDR2 YFSETQ. DNA for the CDR3: TGCGCCAGCAGCAAACAGGGGTATAGGGACACCGGGGAGCTGTTTTTT. Translation: CASSKQGYRDTGELFF.

The rearrangement links TRBV5-1 to TRBJ1-2, with TRBD1 identical over 8 bases. Germline V gives CDR1 SGHRS, CDR2 YFSETQ. The CDR3 length is 13 residues. Germline trimming cut 4 bases from V and 8 bases from J; bases unmatched to any gene: 7. The CDR3 coding sequence is TGCGCCAGCAGCCCGGGGACAGGCGAAGGCTACACCTTC. Translated, it gives CASSPGTGEGYTF.

This clone was observed many times. CDR3 protein: CASSLIGGGRETQYF. The CDR3 DNA follows: TGTGCCAGCAGTTTAATCGGAGGGGGCCGGGAGACCCAGTACTTC. J is TRBJ2-5 and V is TRBV27; the D gene is possibly TRBD1 (7 bases). The ends were cut back, 2 bases at V and 5 bases at J, with 15 bases in the middle. Germline CDR1 and CDR2: MNHEY and SMNVEV (reference sequence). The CDR3 has 15 amino acids.

This sequence joins TRBV7-8 and TRBJ2-3; 9 bases are shared with TRBD1. V was clipped by 5 bases and J by 7 bases; unmatched bases: 13. This CDR3 has 16 residues. Germline assignment: CDR1 SGHVS and CDR2 FQNEAQ. Here the CDR3 reads CASSPGQGSAVHTQYF. CDR3 nucleotide sequence: TGTGCCAGCAGCCCAGGACAGGGGTCAGCAGTGCATACGCAGTATTTT.